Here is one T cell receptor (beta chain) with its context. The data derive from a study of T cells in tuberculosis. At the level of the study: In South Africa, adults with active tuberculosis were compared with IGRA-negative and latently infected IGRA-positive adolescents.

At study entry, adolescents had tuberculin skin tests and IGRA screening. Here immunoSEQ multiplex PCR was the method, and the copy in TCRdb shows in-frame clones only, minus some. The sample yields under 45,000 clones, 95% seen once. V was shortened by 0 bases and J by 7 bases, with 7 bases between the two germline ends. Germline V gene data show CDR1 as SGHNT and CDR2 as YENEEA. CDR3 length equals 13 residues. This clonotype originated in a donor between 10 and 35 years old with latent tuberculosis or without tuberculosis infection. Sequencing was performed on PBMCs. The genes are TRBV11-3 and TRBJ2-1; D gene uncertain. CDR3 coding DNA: TGTGCCAGCAGCTTAGATATGAGGAATGAGCAGTTCTTC. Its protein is CASSLDMRNEQFF.